This T cell receptor beta chain was profiled in a study of identical twins. Study observations and caveats: Out-of-frame alpha sequences that twins shared showed excess low generation probability. For zero-insertion analyses, partial confounding could come from invariant MAIT and iNKT cells. Abundant beta clonotypes from cord blood bore fewer insertions; memory repertoires lacked this pattern.

It was template switching that added a universal primer site, and there were unique molecular identifiers on the cDNA. MiXCR was run by TCRdb on the 5' RACE reads, yielding one entry per CDR3 protein. The sample holds roughly 570,000 distinct CDR3 sequences; roughly 9.5% are singletons and the top ten take around 3%. This clonotype was observed a handful of times. Its antigen is undetermined. V gave up 0 bases and J gave up 2 bases, with 20 bases separating them. CDR1 is SGDLS, CDR2 YYNGEE, per germline. This CDR3 spans 18 amino acids. These data also featured in a second study, about yellow fever vaccine responses in identical twins.

The V call is TRBV9, the J call TRBJ2-5; perhaps TRBD2 as D (7 bases). The material sequenced was PBMCs. The TCR originated in a woman between 18 and 30 years old in good health. CDR3 bases: TGTGCCAGCAGCGTAGAGGGGGGGACGGGCCGGGGTCAAGAGACCCAGTACTTC. Encoded protein: CASSVEGGTGRGQETQYF.